The 27 T cell receptor beta chains below come from one sample, sequenced in a study of control samples from healthy donors and cancer patients. Only in-frame clones appear in the TCRdb table, and some are missing; sequencing was by immunoSEQ multiplex PCR. The sample lists about 180,000 clones, 90% to 95% occurring once. The material sequenced was blood. All receptors come from a woman younger than 35 in good health.

The chain is built from TRBV7-3 and TRBJ1-1; D may be TRBD1 (5 bases). CDR1 is SGHTA and CDR2 is FQGTGA in the germline V gene. This CDR3 contains 13 residues. The V and J ends lost 7 bases and 2 bases respectively, with 11 bases between them. The chain's CDR3 is CASKRQHNTEAFF. For the CDR3, the DNA is TGTGCCAGCAAGCGACAGCATAACACTGAAGCTTTCTTT.

The J gene is TRBJ2-5, the V gene TRBV5-1; perhaps TRBD1 as D (6 bases). Trimming removed 0 bases at V and 7 bases at J, with 16 bases between. CDR1 and CDR2 from the germline V gene are SGHRS and YFSETQ. The CDR3 is 15 residues long. The CDR3 nucleotides read TGCGCCAGCAGCTTGGACGCAGGGGATGGTTGGACCCAGTACTTC. Translated, it gives CASSLDAGDGWTQYF.

V and J are TRBV11-3 and TRBJ2-2, with a possible D match to TRBD2 (6 bases). The CDR3 totals 17 residues. Deletions cut 2 bases from V and 0 bases from J, with 13 bases between. Per germline, CDR1 SGHNT and CDR2 YENEEA. As DNA, the CDR3 is TGTGCCAGCAGCTTATTCGGTGGGGGGTCGAACACCGGGGAGCTGTTTTTT. This gives the protein CASSLFGGGSNTGELFF.

V and J are TRBV18 and TRBJ1-3; 9 bases align to TRBD1. The CDR3 is 15 residues long. Looked up from germline, CDR1 is KGHSH and CDR2 is LQKENI. V lost 4 bases and J lost 3; bases outside the gene matches: 4. CDR3 sequence: CASSQQGALGNTIYF. CDR3 in DNA: TGTGCCAGCTCACAACAGGGGGCGCTTGGAAACACCATATATTTT.

The rearrangement joins TRBV11-1 to TRBJ2-7; maybe TRBD1 (5 bases). Germline V lookup: CDR1 SGHAT, CDR2 FQDESV (reference sequence). The CDR3 extends over 14 amino acids. With 2 bases removed from V and 5 bases from J, the gap between germline ends came to 13 bases. The CDR3 region has the DNA TGTGCCAGCAGCTTATCGGCCAGGGTGAACGAGCAGTACTTC. It specifies CASSLSARVNEQYF. Together with reference TRBV11-1 and TRBJ2-7, the CDR3 gives the full variable domain: EAEVAQSPRYKITEKSQAVAFWCDPISGHATLYWYRQILGQGPELLVQFQDESVVDDSQLPKDRFSAERLKGVDSTLKIQPAELGDSAMYLCASSLSARVNEQYFGPGTRLTVT.

The rearrangement joins TRBV5-1 to TRBJ2-1; 11 bases line up with TRBD2. After removal of 4 bases from V and 8 bases from J, the junction contained 8 bases not matched to a gene. This CDR3 region has 15 residues. The germline CDR1 and CDR2 sequences are SGHRS and YFSETQ. The CDR3 DNA reads as TGCGCCAGCAGCCCTACTAGCGGGAGTGGATATGAGCAGTTCTTC. This translates into CASSPTSGSGYEQFF.

This clone is a singleton in its sample. The genes are TRBV6-5 and TRBJ1-6; the D gene is possibly TRBD1 (5 bases). V was shortened by 8 bases and J by 6 bases, with 14 bases between the two germline ends. The germline gives CDR1 MNHEY, CDR2 SVGAGI. CDR3 length: 14 residues. CDR3 residues: CASALRDGNSPLHF. CDR3 in DNA: TGTGCCAGCGCGCTCAGGGACGGTAATTCACCCCTCCACTTT.

This clone was recorded once. The chain combines TRBV6-1 with TRBJ2-5; TRBD2 aligns across 10 bases. The CDR3 loop spans 14 amino acids. Trimming took 2 bases from V and 3 from J; bases not matched to a gene: 0. CDR1 is MNHNS, CDR2 SASEGT, per germline. CDR3 bases: TGTGCCAGCAGTGAAACTAGCGGGGAAGAGACCCAGTACTTC. Translation gives CASSETSGEETQYF.

This clone came up once. The chain uses TRBV5-1 and TRBJ1-2; no firm D call. Trimming pared 0 bases from V and 5 bases from J, leaving 17 bases between. The CDR3 has 16 residues. Germline V gene sequence: CDR1 SGHRS, CDR2 YFSETQ. CDR3 coding DNA: TGCGCCAGCAGCTTGGGGGCGGGCGACGGGTCTTATGGCTACACCTTC. It encodes CASSLGAGDGSYGYTF.

The V gene is TRBV5-1, the J gene TRBJ2-5; the D gene is possibly TRBD2 (6 bases). The CDR3 length is 14 residues. Germline lookup yields CDR1 SGHRS and CDR2 YFSETQ. V was shortened by 4 bases and J by 7 bases, with 17 bases between the two germline ends. CDR3 sequence: CASSPPAGSGTQYF. Written as DNA, the CDR3 is TGCGCCAGCAGCCCCCCCGCGGGGTCAGGGACCCAGTACTTC.

This chain links TRBV19 with TRBJ1-5, with a possible D match to TRBD1 (5 bases). Germline V lookup: CDR1 LNHDA, CDR2 SQIVND (reference sequence). CDR3 length: 13 amino acids. CDR3 loop: CASGQDSNQPQHF. The CDR3 DNA is TGTGCGTCGGGGCAAGATAGCAATCAGCCCCAGCATTTT. The full variable domain, in which reference TRBV19 and TRBJ1-5 provide the parts outside the CDR3, is DGGITQSPKYLFRKEGQNVTLSCEQNLNHDAMYWYRQDPGQGLRLIYYSQIVNDFQKGDIAEGYSVSREKKESFPLTVTSAQKNPTAFYLCASGQDSNQPQHFGDGTRLSIL.

This clone has only one observation. The V gene is TRBV29-1, the J gene TRBJ2-5; D unresolved. The V end was cut by 6 bases, the J end by 2 bases, with 10 bases between. The germline V gene has CDR1 SQVTM and CDR2 ANQGSEA. The CDR3 is 12 amino acids. The CDR3 DNA reads as TGCAGCGTCAGGATCTTGCAAGAGACCCAGTACTTC. Translating gives CSVRILQETQYF.

The rearrangement links TRBV29-1 to TRBJ2-3; the D is unclear. Germline assignment: CDR1 SQVTM and CDR2 ANQGSEA. CDR3 length: 14 amino acids. Between the trimmed V and J ends, which lost 2 bases and 0 bases, there was a span of 9 bases. In DNA, the CDR3 is TGCAGCGTTGAATTGAGTCCTAGCACAGATACGCAGTATTTT. It translates to CSVELSPSTDTQYF.

CDR3 loop: CASTIFPPDPSTRGTDTQYF. CDR3 DNA: TGTGCCAGCACCATTTTTCCCCCGGACCCCAGTACTCGGGGCACAGATACGCAGTATTTT. The chain is built from TRBV2 and TRBJ2-3; the D is unclear. The V gene's germline CDR1 is SNHLY and CDR2 FYNNEI. This CDR3 has 20 residues. V shed 7 bases and J shed 1 base, with 30 bases lying between them.

The rearrangement joins TRBV5-4 to TRBJ2-7, with 9 bases that match TRBD2. This CDR3 has 14 amino acids. The trim removed 6 bases at V and 3 bases at J, leaving 7 bases unmatched. CDR1 SGHNT and CDR2 YYREEE come from the germline V gene (reference sequence). The CDR3: CASTISGGLYEQYF. CDR3 nucleotides: TGTGCCAGCACCATTAGCGGGGGCCTCTACGAGCAGTACTTC.

The chain uses TRBV3-1 (or the pseudogene TRBV3-2) and TRBJ2-3; 8 bases are a match to TRBD2. Germline CDR1 is LGHDT and CDR2 is YNNKEL (reference sequence). This CDR3 spans 21 amino acids. V was pared by 1 base and J by 2 bases, with 20 bases of the junction left unmatched. This chain's CDR3 is CASSQVPPWFGRAHHTDTQYF. The DNA for the CDR3 is TGTGCCAGCAGCCAAGTCCCTCCCTGGTTCGGGAGGGCCCACCACACAGATACGCAGTATTTT.

The CDR3 DNA follows: TGTGCCAGTAGTAGCGGGACGCCGAACACCGGGGAGCTGTTTTTT. Translation: CASSSGTPNTGELFF. This chain uses TRBV19 with TRBJ2-2; possible D gene TRBD2, 6 bases. In germline, CDR1 is LNHDA, CDR2 SQIVND (reference sequence). V was trimmed by 4 bases and J by 0 bases, leaving 9 bases between them. The CDR3 covers 15 residues.

The genes are TRBV19 and TRBJ1-6; D perhaps matches TRBD1 (6 bases). The CDR3 totals 17 residues. CDR1 is LNHDA, CDR2 SQIVND, per germline (reference sequence). V was trimmed by 1 base and J by 7 bases, leaving 17 bases between them. The CDR3 here is CASSIGGRTVRNSPLHF. In nucleotides, the CDR3 is TGTGCCAGTAGTATAGGCGGGCGGACAGTAAGGAATTCACCCCTCCACTTT.

The chain uses TRBV6-5 and TRBJ1-6, with D unresolved. V was pared by 10 bases and J by 5 bases, with 12 bases between. CDR1 and CDR2 (germline): MNHEY, SVGAGI. The CDR3 is 13 amino acids. In DNA form, the CDR3 reads TGTGCCACCACATCGGTAAATAATTCACCCCTCCACTTT. As protein: CATTSVNNSPLHF.

Concerning this clone: A read error may produce the germline difference seen at one junction end. The chain recombines TRBV4-2 with TRBJ2-7; D gene uncertain. CDR1 is LGHNA, CDR2 YNFKEQ, per germline. The CDR3 covers 12 residues. CDR3 nucleotide sequence: TGTGCCAGCAGGAGAAACTCCTACGGGCAGTACTTC. Amino acids: CASRRNSYGQYF.

This clone was counted once. The chain combines TRBV4-1 with TRBJ2-1, with a tentative D call TRBD2 (5 bases). V was cut by 0 bases and J by 4 bases, with 16 bases left in between. This CDR3 has 17 amino acids. Germline V lookup: CDR1 MGHRA, CDR2 YSYEKL. The CDR3 sequence: CASSQELEGAGYNEQFF. CDR3 bases: TGCGCCAGCAGCCAAGAACTAGAGGGAGCAGGATACAATGAGCAGTTCTTC.

The chain has TRBV20-1 and TRBJ1-2; no definite D call. V was pared by 4 bases and J by 8 bases, with 5 bases between. This CDR3 is 9 amino acids long. Germline-derived CDR1 and CDR2 are DFQATT and SNEGSKA (reference sequence). DNA for the CDR3: TGCAGTGCTAATGGGGGCTACACCTTC. Its protein is CSANGGYTF.

The sample holds one count of this clone. The chain combines TRBV18 with TRBJ2-3, with D possibly matching TRBD2 (5 bases). The CDR3 runs 14 residues. Trimming removed 0 bases from V and 1 base from J, with 5 bases in between. In germline, CDR1 is KGHSH, CDR2 LQKENI. As DNA, the CDR3 is TGTGCCAGCTCACCACCGGGAGGCACAGATACGCAGTATTTT. Protein: CASSPPGGTDTQYF.

The chain joins TRBV2 to TRBJ1-4; D perhaps matches TRBD1 (5 bases). Trimming took 7 bases from V and 0 from J, leaving 18 bases between them. There are 17 residues in the CDR3. Germline V CDR1 and CDR2: SNHLY, FYNNEI. This chain's CDR3 is CASKGDRLNATNEKLFF. The CDR3 region has the DNA TGTGCCAGCAAGGGAGACAGACTTAATGCAACTAATGAAAAACTGTTTTTT.

This chain joins TRBV5-8 and TRBJ2-1; D call uncertain. The CDR3 length is 11 residues. The V gene's germline CDR1 is SGHTS and CDR2 YDEGEE. Trimming stripped 3 bases from V and 8 bases from J, with 6 bases between. The CDR3 sequence is CASSSWDEQFF. The DNA for the CDR3 is TGTGCCAGCAGCTCTTGGGATGAGCAGTTCTTC.

This sequence joins TRBV28 and TRBJ1-2, with 7 positions matching TRBD1. The CDR3 contains 14 residues. Unmatched junction bases numbered 5, after V lost 4 bases and J lost 3 bases. Germline V CDR1 and CDR2: MDHEN, SYDVKM. CDR3 sequence reads: CASSSHRGYYGYTF. As DNA, the CDR3 is TGTGCCAGCAGTTCTCACAGGGGATACTATGGCTACACCTTC.

CDR3 residues: CAISESTGPPGSLHF. CDR3 sequence (DNA): TGTGCCATCAGTGAGTCCACAGGGCCGCCGGGGTCCCTCCACTTT. The V gene is TRBV10-3, the J gene TRBJ1-6, with D possibly TRBD1 on 6 matching bases. With 0 bases removed from V and 14 bases from J, the gap between germline ends came to 17 bases. CDR1 and CDR2 from the germline V gene are ENHRY and SYGVKD. This CDR3 contains 15 residues.